This T cell receptor (beta chain) was retrieved from a study of shared T cell receptors in the human thymus. The V gene's germline CDR1 is DFQATT and CDR2 SNEGSKA (reference sequence). This CDR3 spans 11 amino acids. Trimming stripped 3 bases from V and 4 bases from J, with 6 bases between. This clone was seen more than once but under ten times. This same CDR3 is encoded by further DNA sequences in the sample. Sequencing was performed with immunoSEQ multiplex PCR; in TCRdb, only in-frame clones are kept and a portion is missing. The sample lists 720,000 or so clones, 75% to 90% occurring once. The sample also formed part of further work on human thymus T cells. As that study records: Thymic material originated from resections removed in the course of corrective heart surgery. Both thymic and peripheral blood repertoires showed apparently biased V and J usage. Unrelated people showed highly overlapping thymic repertoires, related research reported.

The source of this sequence is a girl under three years old with a congenital heart defect. The material sequenced was thymocytes. This chain connects TRBV20-1 to TRBJ1-2; D gene unclear. The CDR3 coding sequence is TGCAGTGCTAGGAGCGGCTATGGCTACACCTTC. Its translation: CSARSGYGYTF.